The 7 T cell receptor beta chains below come from one sample, sequenced in a study of response to subunit inactivated influenza vaccine. MiXCR was run by TCRdb on the RT-PCR reads, yielding one entry per CDR3 protein. The data hold about 700,000 distinct CDR3 sequences, with about 15% observed a single time. The material sequenced was PBMCs from blood, taken roughly 15 days before vaccination. The receptors here all came from a man in his fifties who received an inactivated influenza vaccine.

This clonotype was seen many times. The V call is TRBV20-1, the J call TRBJ1-5; 7 bases line up with TRBD1. With V trimmed by 6 bases and J by 3 bases, 8 bases remained unmatched. Per the germline V gene, CDR1 is DFQATT and CDR2 is SNEGSKA (reference sequence). This CDR3 is built from 14 residues. The CDR3 DNA follows: TGCAGTGCCAGAACAGGGGTAGACAATCAGCCCCAGCATTTT. Translation gives CSARTGVDNQPQHF.

There are a few counts of this clonotype. The chain couples TRBV4-3 to TRBJ1-6; D is unresolved. CDR3 length equals 16 residues. Trimming took off 2 bases at V and 7 bases at J, with 15 bases between the two ends. The germline V gene encodes CDR1 LGHNA and CDR2 YSLEER. The CDR3 region is CASSQRVRTENSPLHF. The CDR3 nucleotides read TGCGCCAGCAGCCAAAGGGTCCGGACGGAGAATTCACCCCTCCACTTT.

For this clonotype: At one boundary the junction diverges from the germline segment, which might be a read error. The rearrangement uses TRBV6-2 or TRBV6-3 and TRBJ2-7, with D maybe TRBD2 (5 bases). Per germline, CDR1 MNHEY and CDR2 SVGEGT. The CDR3 runs to 12 residues. The CDR3 sequence is CASRDGLLPFDF. In DNA form, the CDR3 reads TGTGCCAGCAGAGACGGACTGCTTCCTTTCGACTTC.

This clonotype was counted many times. V usage is TRBV10-3 and J usage is TRBJ2-1, with TRBD1 matching over 11 bases. After removal of 6 bases from V and 2 bases from J, the junction contained 3 bases not matched to a gene. The CDR3 extends over 15 amino acids. Germline loops: CDR1 ENHRY, CDR2 SYGVKD. In nucleotides, the CDR3 is TGTGCCATCAGGGGGGGACAGGGGGCCTACAATGAGCAGTTCTTC. Translation: CAIRGGQGAYNEQFF.

This clonotype was seen ten or more times. This CDR3 reads CASSLATVYNSPLHF. The CDR3 nucleotides read TGTGCCAGCAGCTTAGCGACAGTCTATAATTCACCCCTCCACTTT. V is TRBV7-2 and J is TRBJ1-6, with D possibly matching TRBD1 (5 bases). Trimming left V 0 bases short and J 3 bases short, with 6 bases between. Germline CDR1 and CDR2: SGHTA and FQGNSA. The CDR3 consists of 15 residues.

This rearrangement joins TRBV3-1 to TRBJ2-2, with D tentatively TRBD1 (6 bases). The germline V gene has CDR1 LGHDT and CDR2 YNNKEL (reference sequence). Trimming cost V 6 bases and J 4 bases, with 15 bases left between them. The CDR3 runs 15 residues. DNA for the CDR3: TGTGCCAGCAGTCAGGGGCGGGTCATCACCGGGGAGCTGTTTTTT. Translated: CASSQGRVITGELFF.

This clonotype was seen more than once but under ten times. The rearrangement links TRBV7-2 to TRBJ2-3, with 7 bases fitting TRBD2. Germline loops: CDR1 SGHTA, CDR2 FQGNSA. The CDR3 length is 16 residues. Trimming at V came to 2 bases and at J to 0 bases, leaving 5 bases not matched to a gene. CDR3 in DNA: TGTGCCAGCAGCTTATTCGGGAGGACTAGCACAGATACGCAGTATTTT. Translating gives CASSLFGRTSTDTQYF.